These T cell receptor beta chains were read from a single sample in a study of shared clonotypes between healthy human individuals. Data came from immunoSEQ multiplex PCR; TCRdb stores just in-frame clones and leaves some out. Altogether 2 million to 3 million clones are present, more than 90% being singletons, with the ten largest covering around 0.15%. Sample: naive CD4+ T cells sorted from blood. These receptors all stem from a man between 18 and 29 years old in good health. Each CDR3 is given with its conserved first and last residue. The D gene is left open where the match is weak.

15	TRBD1	TRBV6-1	TRBJ2-2	TGTGCCAGCAGTATGACAGGGGGTGGATCCGGGGAGCTGTTTTTT	CASSMTGGGSGELFF
18	.	TRBV30	TRBJ1-6	TGTGCCTGGAGGGGCCCAGGGCAGGGTAGCTCCTATAATTCACCCCTCCACTTT	CAWRGPGQGSSYNSPLHF
15	TRBD1	TRBV5-4	TRBJ2-1	TGTGCCAGCAGCCGCAGGGGGACAACAAACAATGAGCAGTTCTTC	CASSRRGTTNNEQFF
13	.	TRBV6-5	TRBJ2-7	TGTGCCAGCAGTTACCCGGGAACCTACGAGCAGTACTTC	CASSYPGTYEQYF
14	.	TRBV5-1	TRBJ2-5	TGCGCCAGCAGCTTGGGGCAGGGAGGAGAGACCCAGTACTTC	CASSLGQGGETQYF
17	.	TRBV15	TRBJ1-6	TGTGCCACCAGCAGAGACCGACCCCAGAGCCTTAATTCACCCCTCCACTTT	CATSRDRPQSLNSPLHF
14	TRBD2	TRBV6-5	TRBJ2-7	TGTGCCAGCACATCTAGCGGGGGGGCGGACGAGCAGTACTTC	CASTSSGGADEQYF
14	.	TRBV6-1	TRBJ2-7	TGTGCCAGCAGTGCTCCCGGGACAACCTACGAGCAGTACTTC	CASSAPGTTYEQYF
18	TRBD2	TRBV30	TRBJ2-1	TGTGCCTGGAATTCCGGGACTAGCGGGAGGACCCACTACAATGAGCAGTTCTTC	CAWNSGTSGRTHYNEQFF
16	TRBD1	TRBV5-4	TRBJ1-2	TGTGCCAGCAGCTCATTCCCGGGACAGGGGGCTTCTGGCTACACCTTC	CASSSFPGQGASGYTF
14	TRBD1	TRBV6-5	TRBJ2-7	TGTGCCAGCAGTCTAGGGACAGGGATCTACGAGCAGTACTTC	CASSLGTGIYEQYF